One sample yielded the 13 T cell receptor beta chains listed below, sequenced in a study of cytomegalovirus exposure and HLA in healthy donors (dated by TCRdb to the late 2010s). The library came from the immunoSEQ multiplex PCR assay. The multiplex PCR relied on a mix of 60 forward primers for TCR Vbeta segments and 13 reverse primers for TCR Jbeta segments. TCRdb took over this immuneACCESS table, retaining in-frame rearrangements with V and J assigned. Such tables are incomplete; in checked studies, under half of the missing clones stem from an unresolved V gene, and the remainder is unexplained. This sample has approximately 190,000 clones in its table, and roughly 80% of those were observed once. The ten largest account for 1.7% of the sample. Specimen: PBMCs. Receptors originate from a woman younger than 35 in good health and CMV-seronegative.

The V and J genes are TRBV27 and TRBJ2-2; possible D gene TRBD2, 7 bases. This CDR3 has 15 amino acids. Trimming pared 6 bases from V and 5 bases from J, leaving 16 bases between. Germline CDR1 and CDR2: MNHEY and SMNVEV (reference sequence). CDR3 DNA: TGTGCCAGCAGAGGACCCAGGGGAGGGACCGGGGAGCTGTTTTTT. Protein: CASRGPRGGTGELFF.

The V call is TRBV11-3, the J call TRBJ1-2, with 8 bases fitting TRBD1. The V gene end was trimmed by 3 bases and the J gene end by 5 bases; junction bases not matched to a gene: 5. Germline V gene lookup returns CDR1 SGHNT and CDR2 YENEEA. The CDR3 is 14 amino acids. CDR3 sequence reads: CASSFPGQGYGYTF. CDR3 bases: TGTGCCAGCAGCTTCCCCGGACAGGGATATGGCTACACCTTC.

This clone was seen a handful of times. V is TRBV4-3 and J is TRBJ2-7; D remains unclear. Germline lookup yields CDR1 LGHNA and CDR2 YSLEER. V lost 3 bases and J lost 3, with 9 bases in between. CDR3 length equals 13 residues. In DNA, the CDR3 is TGCGCCAGCAGCCATGATACCGGCTACGAGCAGTACTTC. Residues: CASSHDTGYEQYF.

This chain uses TRBV6-1 with TRBJ1-2; D ambiguous. Germline V lookup: CDR1 MNHNS, CDR2 SASEGT. V lost 5 bases and J 5 bases, leaving 9 bases between the germline ends. CDR3 size: 12 residues. CDR3 in DNA: TGTGCCAGCAGTTTTACATCTTATGGCTACACCTTC. Its protein product is CASSFTSYGYTF.

The genes are TRBV28 and TRBJ1-5; unclear D gene. There are 15 residues in the CDR3. Looked up from germline, CDR1 is MDHEN and CDR2 is SYDVKM. V lost 4 bases, J lost 4 bases, and 14 bases lay in between. The CDR3 sequence: CASSSPAQWNQPQHF. CDR3 sequence (DNA): TGTGCCAGCAGTTCCCCTGCACAGTGGAATCAGCCCCAGCATTTT.

The CDR3 loop is CASSVDGGEHNEQFF. The CDR3, as DNA: TGTGCCAGCAGCGTAGACGGCGGTGAACACAATGAGCAGTTCTTC. This chain uses TRBV9 with TRBJ2-1; no firm D call. CDR1 is SGDLS and CDR2 is YYNGEE in the germline V gene. The CDR3 loop spans 15 amino acids. V lost 0 bases and J lost 5, with 12 bases in between.

CDR3 DNA sequence: TGTGCCAGTAGTAAGGTTTGGCAGGCCAGGGGCCGGGCCGGCTACACCTTC. It translates to CASSKVWQARGRAGYTF. V is TRBV19 and J is TRBJ1-2, with D possibly TRBD1 on 6 matching bases. This CDR3 contains 17 residues. Looked up from germline, CDR1 is LNHDA and CDR2 is SQIVND (reference sequence). V was cut by 4 bases and J by 8 bases, with 26 bases left in between.

The chain employs TRBV5-5 and TRBJ2-1, with a tentative D call TRBD2 (6 bases). V gave up 0 bases and J gave up 9 bases, with 13 bases separating them. Germline-derived CDR1 and CDR2 are SGHKS and YYEKEE (reference sequence). This CDR3 comprises 14 residues. CDR3 sequence reads: CASSLVAGTGEQFF. The CDR3 bases are TGTGCCAGCAGCTTGGTGGCCGGGACTGGTGAGCAGTTCTTC.

The rearrangement links TRBV29-1 to TRBJ1-2; possible D gene TRBD1, 6 bases. Deletions cut 7 bases from V and 4 bases from J, with 19 bases between. The CDR3 extends over 14 amino acids. Germline CDR1 and CDR2: SQVTM and ANQGSEA. The CDR3 sequence is CSAPGLGQSYGYTF. CDR3 bases: TGCAGCGCCCCGGGCCTAGGACAGTCCTATGGCTACACCTTC. Together with reference TRBV29-1 and TRBJ1-2, the CDR3 gives the full variable domain: SAVISQKPSRDICQRGTSLTIQCQVDSQVTMMFWYRQQPGQSLTLIATANQGSEATYESGFVIDKFPISRPNLTFSTLTVSNMSPEDSSIYLCSAPGLGQSYGYTFGSGTRLTVV.

Only a few counts were recorded for this clone. The CDR3 sequence: CASSKTSLSGPDEQYV. The CDR3 DNA follows: TGTGCCAGCAGCAAAACGAGCTTATCAGGTCCGGATGAGCAGTACGTC. V and J are TRBV21-1 and TRBJ2-7; no DNA check was done on the table's D call, TRBD1. TRBV21-1 is shown as a pseudogene. The CDR3 loop spans 16 amino acids.

The rearrangement joins TRBV18 to TRBJ2-7; no reliable D call. Trimming cost V 0 bases and J 2 bases, with 8 bases left between them. Germline-derived CDR1 and CDR2 are KGHSH and LQKENI. The CDR3 is made up of 14 amino acids. The CDR3: CASSPPFAAYEQYF. The CDR3 DNA sequence: TGTGCCAGCTCACCACCCTTTGCGGCCTACGAGCAGTACTTC. Full variable domain (rest looked up from reference TRBV18 and TRBJ2-7): NAGVMQNPRHLVRRRGQEARLRCSPMKGHSHVYWYRQLPEEGLKFMVYLQKENIIDESGMPKERFSAEFPKEGPSILRIQQVVRGDSAAYFCASSPPFAAYEQYFGPGTRLTVT.

The chain carries TRBV5-1 and TRBJ1-6; weak D call: TRBD1 (5 bases). In germline, CDR1 is SGHRS, CDR2 YFSETQ. The CDR3 totals 14 residues. V was clipped by 0 bases and J by 7 bases, with 8 bases between them. The DNA of the CDR3 is TGCGCCAGCAGCTTGGTGACAGCGAATTCACCCCTCCACTTT. This encodes CASSLVTANSPLHF.

CDR3 sequence reads: CASSPRGPGNTIYF. The CDR3 bases are TGTGCCAGCAGTCCGCGGGGGCCCGGAAACACCATATATTTT. V gene TRBV27 combines with J gene TRBJ1-3, with a weak D call TRBD1 (6 bases). The CDR3 spans 14 residues. V was trimmed by 5 bases and J by 4 bases, leaving 12 bases between them. The germline gives CDR1 MNHEY, CDR2 SMNVEV (reference sequence).